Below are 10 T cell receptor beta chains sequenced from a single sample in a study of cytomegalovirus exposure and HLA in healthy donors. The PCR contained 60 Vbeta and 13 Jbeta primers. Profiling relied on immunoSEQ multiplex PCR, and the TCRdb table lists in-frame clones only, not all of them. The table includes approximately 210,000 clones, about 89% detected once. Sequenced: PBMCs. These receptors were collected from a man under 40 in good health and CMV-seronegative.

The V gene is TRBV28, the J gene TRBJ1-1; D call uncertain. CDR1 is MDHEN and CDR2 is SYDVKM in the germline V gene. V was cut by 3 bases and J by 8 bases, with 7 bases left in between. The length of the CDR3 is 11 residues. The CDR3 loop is CASSFSREAFF. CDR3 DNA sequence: TGTGCCAGCAGTTTTTCCAGAGAAGCTTTCTTT.

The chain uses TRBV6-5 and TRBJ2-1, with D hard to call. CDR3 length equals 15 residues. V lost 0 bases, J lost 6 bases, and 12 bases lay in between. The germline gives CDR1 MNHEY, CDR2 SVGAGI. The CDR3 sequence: CASSYSASGGNEQFF. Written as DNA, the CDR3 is TGTGCCAGCAGTTACTCGGCATCAGGTGGCAATGAGCAGTTCTTC.

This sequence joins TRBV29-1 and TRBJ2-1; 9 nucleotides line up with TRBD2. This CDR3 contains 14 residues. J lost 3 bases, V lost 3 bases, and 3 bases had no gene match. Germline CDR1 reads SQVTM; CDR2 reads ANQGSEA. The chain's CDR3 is CSVDTTSGYNEQFF. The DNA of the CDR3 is TGCAGCGTTGATACGACTAGCGGCTACAATGAGCAGTTCTTC.

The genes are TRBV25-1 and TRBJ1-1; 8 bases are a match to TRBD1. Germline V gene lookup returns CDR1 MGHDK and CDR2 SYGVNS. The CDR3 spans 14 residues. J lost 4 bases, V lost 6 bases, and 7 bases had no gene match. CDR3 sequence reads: CASREQGGGTEAFF. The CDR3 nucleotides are TGTGCCAGCAGGGAACAGGGGGGCGGCACTGAAGCTTTCTTT.

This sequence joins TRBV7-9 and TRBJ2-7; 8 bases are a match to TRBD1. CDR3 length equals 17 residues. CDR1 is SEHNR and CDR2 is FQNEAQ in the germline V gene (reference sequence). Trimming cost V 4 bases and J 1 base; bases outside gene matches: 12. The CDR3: CASSSPRGQALSYEQYF. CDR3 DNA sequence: TGTGCCAGCAGCTCCCCAAGGGGACAGGCCCTTTCCTACGAGCAGTACTTC.

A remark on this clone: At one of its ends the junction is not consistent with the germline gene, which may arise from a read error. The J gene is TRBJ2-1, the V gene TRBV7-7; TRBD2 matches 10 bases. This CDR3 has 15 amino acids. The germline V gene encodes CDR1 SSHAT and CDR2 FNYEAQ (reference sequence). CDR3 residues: CASSLGLAGDNEQFF. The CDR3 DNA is TGTGCTAGCAGCTTAGGGCTAGCGGGAGACAATGAGCAGTTCTTC.

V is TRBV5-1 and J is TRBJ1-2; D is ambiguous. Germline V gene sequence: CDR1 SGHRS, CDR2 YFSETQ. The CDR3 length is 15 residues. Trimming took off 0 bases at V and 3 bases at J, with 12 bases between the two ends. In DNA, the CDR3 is TGCGCCAGCAGCTTGGATCTTATGCGTGACTATGGCTACACCTTC. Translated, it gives CASSLDLMRDYGYTF.

The CDR3 loop reads CASSSRGFRIRELWAKEETQYF. The CDR3 DNA is TGCGCCAGCAGCTCCAGGGGTTTTAGGATTCGAGAGCTTTGGGCAAAAGAAGAGACCCAGTACTTC. The rearrangement uses TRBV5-1 and TRBJ2-5; TRBD1 might be the D (6 bases). Germline CDR1 is SGHRS and CDR2 is YFSETQ. Trimming removed 3 bases from V and 3 bases from J, with 36 bases in between. The length of the CDR3 is 22 residues.

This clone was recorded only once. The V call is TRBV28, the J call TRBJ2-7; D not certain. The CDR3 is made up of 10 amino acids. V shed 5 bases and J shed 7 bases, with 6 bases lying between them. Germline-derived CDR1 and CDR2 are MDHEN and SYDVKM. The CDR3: CASSTQEQYF. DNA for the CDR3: TGTGCCAGCAGTACCCAGGAGCAGTACTTC.

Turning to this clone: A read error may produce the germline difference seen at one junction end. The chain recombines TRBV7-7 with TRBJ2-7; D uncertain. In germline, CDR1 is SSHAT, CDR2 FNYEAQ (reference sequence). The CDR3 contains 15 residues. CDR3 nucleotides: TGTGCTAGCAGCTTAGGTCCTACGGTATCCTACGAGCAGTACTTC. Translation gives CASSLGPTVSYEQYF.